The sequence of this T cell receptor (beta chain) was determined in a study of T cell repertoires in cytomegalovirus infection. Whole-study context: Public TCR beta signature analysis indicated the presence of both CMV infection and matching HLA type.

Germline V gene sequence: CDR1 WSHSY, CDR2 SAAADI. CDR3 length: 13 residues. From the reads, TCRdb called clonotypes with MiXCR, one entry per CDR3 protein. The sample has some 440,000 distinct CDR3 sequences; roughly a third are singletons. Study-level findings and limits: Carriage of CMV together with the relevant HLA was identifiable through cumulative public TCR beta family frequency. HLA-C-restricted, CMV-specific TCR beta clonotypes were dominant ex vivo.

Points on this clonotype: As yet, its antigen is unknown. A junction end diverges from the germline sequence, so it may reflect a read error.

The clonotype was recovered from a human donor in good health (CMV status not recorded). Some clones in this sample may be carry-over from other donors' samples. Sequencing was done on a sample of PBMCs. The chain carries TRBV10-2 and TRBJ1-1; D remains unclear. The CDR3 spells CAIRGLANTDAFF. The CDR3 coding sequence is TGCGCCATTAGAGGACTAGCGAACACTGACGCTTTCTTT.